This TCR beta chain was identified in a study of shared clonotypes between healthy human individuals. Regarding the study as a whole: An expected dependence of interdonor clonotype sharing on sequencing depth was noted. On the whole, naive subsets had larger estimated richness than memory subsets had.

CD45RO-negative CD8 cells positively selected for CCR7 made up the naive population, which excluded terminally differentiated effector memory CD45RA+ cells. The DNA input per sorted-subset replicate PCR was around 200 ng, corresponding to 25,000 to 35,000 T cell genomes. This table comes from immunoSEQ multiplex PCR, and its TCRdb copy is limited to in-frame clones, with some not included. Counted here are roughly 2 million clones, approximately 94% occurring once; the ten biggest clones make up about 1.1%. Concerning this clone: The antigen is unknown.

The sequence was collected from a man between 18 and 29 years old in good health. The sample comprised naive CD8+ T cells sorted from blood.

This CDR3 reads CASSQSGETGETQYF. For the CDR3, the DNA is TGTGCCAGCTCTCAGAGCGGGGAAACGGGGGAGACCCAGTACTTC. The chain is built from TRBV2 and TRBJ2-5; 7 nucleotides agree with TRBD2. The CDR3 totals 15 residues. With V trimmed by 8 bases and J by 5 bases, 14 bases remained unmatched. Germline CDR1 and CDR2: SNHLY and FYNNEI. The full variable domain, with the rest looked up from reference TRBV2 and TRBJ2-5, is EPEVTQTPSHQVTQMGQEVILRCVPISNHLYFYWYRQILGQKVEFLVSFYNNEISEKSEIFDDQFSVERPDGSNFTLKIRSTKLEDSAMYFCASSQSGETGETQYFGPGTRLLVL.